Described below is a single TCR beta chain sequence and its context. This entry belongs to a study of blood T cell repertoires in COVID-19. Across the whole study: COVID-19 samples from acute and convalescent phases originated in the United States, Italy and Spain.

Authors' methods: Reference gene primer amplification yielded estimated nucleated cell counts. Using immunoSEQ multiplex PCR, the repertoire was profiled, and TCRdb retains in-frame clones only, with some absent. The V and J calls and clone size were taken over from that table, and D and trimming were inferred from the DNA. In the table there are about 230,000 clones, less than 85% of which are singletons. The germline V and J ends were trimmed by 3 bases and 9 bases, with 9 bases remaining between them. The CDR3 has 12 amino acids. This receptor was identified in a woman aged 70-85 years with active or convalescent COVID-19. V gene TRBV12-3 or TRBV12-4 combines with J gene TRBJ2-4; no firm D call. Sequences were obtained from peripheral blood. In DNA form, the CDR3 reads TGTGCCAGCAGTTTGGTCCCTAGCATTCAGTACTTC. It translates to CASSLVPSIQYF.